This TCR beta chain was found in a study of vaccination effects on CD4 cells after COVID-19. Study-wide context: Vaccination of participants consisted of two doses of either the BNT162b2 or mRNA-1273 vaccine.

Assay: immunoSEQ multiplex PCR; the TCRdb copy retains only in-frame clones and omits some. Of just under 65,000 clones listed, roughly 76% are singletons. Of note for this clone: The antigen remains unidentified.

Viral peptide pools were used in the ViraFEST assay to expand antigen-specific CD4+ T cells, and sequencing came afterward. Subsequent to about 10 days of culture, CD4+ T cells were isolated. Neither prior SARS-CoV-2 infection nor positive nucleocapsid antibodies were present in the vaccine recipients. V gave up 5 bases and J gave up 6 bases, with 14 bases separating them. The CDR3 spans 13 residues. CDR1 and CDR2 (germline): MNHNY, SVGAGI (reference sequence). The chain has TRBV6-6 and TRBJ2-7; tentatively, D is TRBD1 or TRBD2 (6 bases each). The origin of this receptor is a human donor who received a COVID-19 vaccine. The sequences come from CD4+ T cells from PBMCs cultured with HCoV-OC43 spike peptides, collected before COVID-19 vaccination. Subset reported: HCoV-OC43 spike overlapping peptide pool stimulation. CDR3 sequence reads: CASSGRGQTEQYV. CDR3 bases: TGTGCCAGCAGTGGACGGGGGCAGACCGAGCAGTACGTC.